Listed below are T cell receptor beta chains from one sample, sequenced in a study of T-cell reconstitution after alpha-beta-depleted transplantation in children. TCRdb reprocessed the PCR reads with MiXCR, giving one entry per CDR3 protein. This sample carries roughly 400,000 distinct CDR3 sequences, 43% of them seen once, and the ten largest clones take 27%. The specimen comprised PBMCs, sampled before TCRalphabeta/CD19-depleted stem cell transplant. These receptors were obtained from a girl aged 2 to 10 with aplastic anemia, due to receive a stem cell transplant. Each CDR3 is given with its conserved first and last residue. A D gene is named only where the DNA matches it firmly. Clone size is stated in some rows and not others, as once, few, many or a class when expanded.

NA	TRBJ1-4	TRBV29-1	many	TGCAGCGTTGCGACTTGGAGGGGTGAAAAACTGTTTTTT	CSVATWRGEKLFF
NA	TRBJ2-1	TRBV5-1	NA	TGCGCCAGCAGCATAATGAGCTCCTACAATGAGCAGTTCTTC	CASSIMSSYNEQFF
TRBD1	TRBJ1-2	TRBV9	many	TGTGCCAGCAGCGGGGACCCGGGACAGGGCTTTTCCTATGGCTACACCTTC	CASSGDPGQGFSYGYTF
TRBD1	TRBJ2-5	TRBV5-5	NA	TGTGCCAGCAGGGGGACCGGGACAGGACAAGAGACCCAGTACTTC	CASRGTGTGQETQYF
NA	TRBJ1-2	TRBV15	many	TGTGCCACCAGCATCAGGGGCAGGGCGCCTGGCTACACCTTC	CATSIRGRAPGYTF
NA	TRBJ2-1	TRBV6-1	few	TGTGCCAGCAGTCGTACTAGTCCCTCCTACAATGAGCAGTTCTTC	CASSRTSPSYNEQFF
TRBD1	TRBJ1-4	TRBV29-1	many	TGCAGCGTGGGACAGGGCCATAATGAAAAACTGTTTTTT	CSVGQGHNEKLFF
NA	TRBJ1-2	TRBV20-1	few	TGCAGTGCTACCCCACCGCAGGGAGGGTATGGCTACACCTTC	CSATPPQGGYGYTF
NA	TRBJ2-3	TRBV28	once	TGTGCCAGCACCAAATCCAGGGGTGGCGCAGATACGCAGTATTTT	CASTKSRGGADTQYF
TRBD1	TRBJ1-1	TRBV5-1	NA	TGCGCCAGCAGCCGGGGCAGGGGGCCGTTGTACACTGAAGCTTTCTTT	CASSRGRGPLYTEAFF
TRBD2	TRBJ2-3	TRBV25-1	few	TGTGCCAGCAGTGGTCGACTAGCGGGAGGGCCCGGGACAGATACGCAGTATTTT	CASSGRLAGGPGTDTQYF
NA	TRBJ2-7	TRBV3-1	few	TGTGCCAGCAGCACAGGCCACGAGCAGTACTTC	CASSTGHEQYF
NA	TRBJ2-5	TRBV29-1	NA	TGCAGCGTTCGCCCGACAGGAGGGATCGGGGGTCAAGAGACCCAGTACTTC	CSVRPTGGIGGQETQYF
NA	TRBJ1-1	TRBV18	NA	TGTGCCAGCTCACCAAAGGCCGGGGGGACTGAAGCTTTCTTT	CASSPKAGGTEAFF
NA	TRBJ2-5	TRBV6-2/TRBV6-3	many	TGTGCCAGCAGCCACACAGAGACCCAGTACTTC	CASSHTETQYF
TRBD1	TRBJ2-1	TRBV10-3	NA	TGTGCCATCAGTGACCGCCGGGGACAGAGTTACAATGAGCAGTTCTTC	CAISDRRGQSYNEQFF
TRBD1	TRBJ1-6	TRBV20-1	few	TGCAGTGCTTACGAGACAGGGAAGGGTTCACCCCTCCACTTT	CSAYETGKGSPLHF
NA	TRBJ1-2	TRBV9	NA	TGTGCCAGCAGCCCAGGGGCCCCGCGAGGCTACACCTTC	CASSPGAPRGYTF
NA	TRBJ1-2	TRBV7-9	medium-sized	TGTGCCAGCAGCGCCTTGACAGGACCTAACTATGGCTACACCTTC	CASSALTGPNYGYTF
NA	TRBJ2-3	TRBV20-1	many	TGCAGTGCGAAAGAGGTACTAGCAGGCACAGATACGCAGTATTTT	CSAKEVLAGTDTQYF
NA	TRBJ2-1	TRBV5-1	once	TGCGCCAGCAGCTTGGGAGAACATCCGGGGCTAGCTACCTACAATGAGCAGTTCTTC	CASSLGEHPGLATYNEQFF
NA	TRBJ2-7	TRBV27	medium-sized	TGTGCCAGCAGCCCCACAGGGAAGAGGGACTACGAGCAGTACTTC	CASSPTGKRDYEQYF
NA	TRBJ2-1	TRBV4-1	many	TGCGCCAGCAGCCAAGTAGTGCGGCACCAACCCTCCTACAATGAGCAGTTCTTC	CASSQVVRHQPSYNEQFF
TRBD2	TRBJ2-7	TRBV19	many	TGTGCCAGTAGTATCGATGCGGGAGGCCTGGGCGAGCAGTACTTC	CASSIDAGGLGEQYF
TRBD2	TRBJ2-7	TRBV13	NA	TGTGCCAGCAGCTTAGGGACTAGCGGGGGGGCCCACGAGCAGTACTTC	CASSLGTSGGAHEQYF
NA	TRBJ2-5	TRBV29-1	NA	TGCAGCGTTGAAGGTTCGGCGGCGTACAGCCAAGAGACCCAGTACTTC	CSVEGSAAYSQETQYF
NA	TRBJ2-7	TRBV20-1	few	TGCAGTGCCTCGAGGCACGAGCAGTACTTC	CSASRHEQYF
NA	TRBJ2-3	TRBV4-2	NA	TGTGCCAGCAGCCAAATGGAGGGGGGCTACACAGATACGCAGTATTTT	CASSQMEGGYTDTQYF
TRBD1	TRBJ1-5	TRBV5-1	NA	TGCGCCAGCAGCCTTACAGGGGGGGGCAATCAGCCCCAGCATTTT	CASSLTGGGNQPQHF
NA	TRBJ1-2	TRBV10-3	many	TGTGCCATCAGTGAGAGCTTACCCAGACTCGCTAACTATGGCTACACCTTC	CAISESLPRLANYGYTF
NA	TRBJ1-3	TRBV9	many	TGTGCCAGCAGCGTAGGAGGGAGCTCTGGAAACACCATATATTTT	CASSVGGSSGNTIYF
TRBD1	TRBJ2-2	TRBV5-1	NA	TGCGCCAGCAGCCAAGACAGGGGGTCCGGGGAGCTGTTTTTT	CASSQDRGSGELFF
NA	TRBJ2-1	TRBV7-9	NA	TGTGCCAGCAGCCCGACGGAGTTCTTC	CASSPTEFF